One and the same sample provided the 20 T cell receptor beta chains below, sequenced in a study of T-cell reconstitution after alpha-beta-depleted transplantation in children. Unique molecular identifiers were incorporated during preparation of the TCRbeta library. TCRdb redid the calling of the PCR reads with MiXCR, one entry per CDR3 protein. This sample has approximately 510,000 distinct CDR3 sequences, with 18% found just once. Sequenced here: PBMCs from the stem cell graft donor, sampled from the stem cell graft. These receptors were obtained from a human donor who donated a stem cell graft to a child with acute lymphoblastic leukemia.

V gene TRBV7-9 combines with J gene TRBJ2-1, with 7 bases identical to TRBD2. The length of the CDR3 is 17 residues. The germline CDR1 and CDR2 sequences are SEHNR and FQNEAQ (reference sequence). V dropped 4 bases and J dropped 4; count of bases not matched to a gene: 13. The CDR3 nucleotides are TGTGCCAGCAGCTCCACTAGGGAGGGAGACACGTACAATGAGCAGTTCTTC. Amino acids: CASSSTREGDTYNEQFF.

This chain joins TRBV12-3 or TRBV12-4 and TRBJ1-1, with 8 positions matching TRBD1. This CDR3 is 13 amino acids long. Trimming cost V 5 bases and J 9 bases; bases outside gene matches: 8. The CDR3 DNA reads TGTGCCAGCAGTCCCCAAGGGGACAGGAAAGCTTTCTTT. Translation gives CASSPQGDRKAFF.

This clonotype showed up just a few times. The genes are TRBV10-3 and TRBJ2-1; 7 bases are a match to TRBD2. J was trimmed by 3 bases and V by 0 bases; bases with no gene match: 8. This CDR3 has 17 residues. Germline CDR1 reads ENHRY; CDR2 reads SYGVKD. The CDR3 loop is CAISESERGDGYNEQFF. The DNA of the CDR3 is TGTGCCATCAGTGAGTCCGAGCGGGGCGACGGCTACAATGAGCAGTTCTTC.

This clonotype has a handful of counts. The gene calls are TRBV6-1 and TRBJ2-1; TRBD2 aligns across 8 bases. The germline CDR1 and CDR2 sequences are MNHNS and SASEGT. J gave up 6 bases and V 8 bases, and 12 bases lay outside the gene matches. The CDR3 extends over 15 amino acids. CDR3 DNA sequence: TGTGCCAGCCCGTCGACCCAGCGGGAGCGCAATGAGCAGTTCTTC. Translation: CASPSTQRERNEQFF.

The CDR3 coding sequence is TGTGCCAGCAGTTTATCCGGGAGGCCCTGGGCTTTCTTT. Translating gives CASSLSGRPWAFF. The rearrangement joins TRBV12-3 or TRBV12-4 to TRBJ1-1; D remains unclear. CDR3 length: 13 amino acids. Trimming pared 2 bases from V and 11 bases from J, leaving 15 bases between.

This clonotype was counted a few times. The chain uses TRBV7-9 and TRBJ1-5, with TRBD1 matching over 7 bases. Germline V gene sequence: CDR1 SEHNR, CDR2 FQNEAQ (reference sequence). V lost 2 bases to trimming and J lost 2 bases; unmatched junction nucleotides: 6. This CDR3 has 16 amino acids. The CDR3, as DNA: TGTGCCAGCAGCTTACACCAGGGGGGCGGCAATCAGCCCCAGCATTTT. This gives the protein CASSLHQGGGNQPQHF.

The rearrangement joins TRBV12-3 or TRBV12-4 to TRBJ1-2; TRBD1 is a possible D gene (6 bases). The CDR3 is made up of 14 amino acids. The germline V and J ends were trimmed by 6 bases and 2 bases, with 13 bases remaining between them. This CDR3 reads CASSLIGTNYGYTF. The CDR3 coding sequence is TGTGCCAGCAGCCTTATAGGGACAAACTATGGCTACACCTTC.

This clonotype was picked up a small number of times. The gene calls are TRBV5-1 and TRBJ1-1, with unresolved D. The germline V and J ends were trimmed by 1 base and 8 bases, with 9 bases remaining between them. The CDR3 has 12 residues. Germline CDR1 and CDR2: SGHRS and YFSETQ. CDR3 residues: CASSLSGPEAFF. The CDR3 DNA reads as TGCGCCAGCAGCTTGTCAGGCCCGGAAGCTTTCTTT.

This clonotype has more than one count but fewer than ten. This chain connects TRBV5-1 to TRBJ1-4; D not certain. Germline CDR1 reads SGHRS; CDR2 reads YFSETQ. The V end lost 4 bases, the J end lost 6 bases, and 10 bases lay between the germline ends. CDR3 size: 13 residues. CDR3 coding DNA: TGCGCCAGCAGCAGGGTCGGGGATGAAAAACTGTTTTTT. This codes for CASSRVGDEKLFF. The variable domain in full, with the rest retrieved from reference TRBV5-1 and TRBJ1-4, is KAGVTQTPRYLIKTRGQQVTLSCSPISGHRSVSWYQQTPGQGLQFLFEYFSETQRNKGNFPGRFSGRQFSNSRSEMNVSTLELGDSALYLCASSRVGDEKLFFGSGTQLSVL.

The CDR3 loop is CASKTGARTDTQYF. CDR3 coding DNA: TGCGCCAGCAAGACAGGGGCACGCACAGATACGCAGTATTTT. This chain links TRBV4-1 with TRBJ2-3, with 8 bases identical to TRBD1. V gave up 7 bases and J gave up 1 base; unmatched junction bases: 4. Germline V gene data show CDR1 as MGHRA and CDR2 as YSYEKL. The CDR3 totals 14 residues.

The J gene is TRBJ2-3, the V gene TRBV12-3 or TRBV12-4, with D uncertain. There are 13 residues in the CDR3. The V end was cut by 7 bases, the J end by 1 base, with 9 bases between. CDR3 nucleotides: TGTGCCAGCACCGTCGATCGCACAGATACGCAGTATTTT. Translation: CASTVDRTDTQYF.

This clonotype was counted between two and nine times. The chain recombines TRBV12-3 or TRBV12-4 with TRBJ1-6; a weak D match, TRBD1 (5 bases). The CDR3 has 14 amino acids. Trimming took 6 bases from V and 8 from J, leaving 14 bases between them. CDR3 sequence: CASSHPWGDSPLHF. CDR3 in DNA: TGTGCCAGCAGCCACCCTTGGGGGGATTCACCCCTCCACTTT.

This clonotype came up a few times. The genes are TRBV24-1 and TRBJ2-5; TRBD1 matches 7 bases. Per germline, CDR1 KGHDR and CDR2 SFDVKD. V shed 3 bases, J shed 3 bases, and the junction held 6 bases outside the gene matches. The CDR3 consists of 15 residues. The chain's CDR3 is CATSDPTGVEETQYF. The CDR3 nucleotides are TGTGCCACCAGTGATCCTACAGGGGTCGAAGAGACCCAGTACTTC.

V and J are TRBV6-6 and TRBJ1-2; TRBD1 matches at 9 bases. The CDR3 spans 13 residues. V shed 10 bases, J shed 5 bases, and the junction held 8 bases outside the gene matches. Per germline, CDR1 MNHNY and CDR2 SVGAGI (reference sequence). The chain's CDR3 is CATMGQGGYGYTF. CDR3 DNA sequence: TGTGCCACCATGGGACAGGGAGGATATGGCTACACCTTC.

This chain uses TRBV10-3 with TRBJ2-1; TRBD1 is a possible D gene (6 bases). The V end was cut by 9 bases, the J end by 2 bases, with 11 bases between. CDR1 ENHRY and CDR2 SYGVKD come from the germline V gene. The CDR3 is 13 residues long. The CDR3, as DNA: TGTGCCATTGGACAGTTCACCTACAATGAGCAGTTCTTC. This codes for CAIGQFTYNEQFF.

V and J are TRBV5-1 and TRBJ1-1; TRBD1 might be the D (5 bases). CDR1 SGHRS and CDR2 YFSETQ come from the germline V gene. Trimming took off 4 bases at V and 4 bases at J, with 14 bases between the two ends. The CDR3 contains 14 residues. CDR3 coding DNA: TGCGCCAGCAGCCGGCGCGAGGGGCTCACTGAAGCTTTCTTT. This encodes CASSRREGLTEAFF.

CDR3 bases: TGCGCCAGCAGCCGGGACAGGGGTTCAGGCCACGAGCAGTACTTC. Translated, it gives CASSRDRGSGHEQYF. The rearrangement links TRBV5-1 to TRBJ2-7, with 10 bases fitting TRBD1. CDR1 is SGHRS and CDR2 is YFSETQ in the germline V gene. J gave up 5 bases and V 4 bases, and 9 bases lay outside the gene matches. The CDR3 has 15 residues.

This clonotype has more than one count but fewer than ten. This chain joins TRBV20-1 and TRBJ1-1, with TRBD1 as a possible D gene (6 bases). Per the germline V gene, CDR1 is DFQATT and CDR2 is SNEGSKA (reference sequence). The CDR3 contains 13 residues. Trimming took 0 bases from V and 10 from J, leaving 15 bases between them. The CDR3: CSARDWGGGRAFF. CDR3 DNA: TGCAGTGCTAGAGATTGGGGAGGGGGACGAGCTTTCTTT.

V is TRBV5-5 and J is TRBJ2-1; D is unclear. Trimming removed 0 bases at V and 8 bases at J, with 15 bases between. The CDR3 totals 15 residues. In germline, CDR1 is SGHKS, CDR2 YYEKEE (reference sequence). The chain's CDR3 is CASSLAWTLGDEQFF. In nucleotides, the CDR3 is TGTGCCAGCAGCTTGGCCTGGACCCTCGGCGATGAGCAGTTCTTC.

This clonotype was counted only a few times. This chain joins TRBV20-1 and TRBJ2-1; no definite D call. Trimming shortened V by 1 base and J by 3 bases, and 13 bases separated the two germline ends. The CDR3 contains 15 residues. Germline V CDR1 and CDR2: DFQATT, SNEGSKA (reference sequence). CDR3 coding DNA: TGCAGTGCTAGAGTCCAGCGTAGGTTCTACAATGAGCAGTTCTTC. Its protein is CSARVQRRFYNEQFF.